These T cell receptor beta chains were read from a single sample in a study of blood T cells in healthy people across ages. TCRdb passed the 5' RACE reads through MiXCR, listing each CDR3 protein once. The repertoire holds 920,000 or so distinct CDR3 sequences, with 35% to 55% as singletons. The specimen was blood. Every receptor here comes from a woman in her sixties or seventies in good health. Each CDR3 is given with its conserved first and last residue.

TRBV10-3	CAISTGLGGETQYF
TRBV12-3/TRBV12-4	CASSLSGWVRDLHTEAFF
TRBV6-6	CASRYDRGNQPQHF
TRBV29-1	CSAGLAVYNEQFF
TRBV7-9	CASSLEGGGLAGAWGEQYF
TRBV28	CASRVVPEGNQPQHF
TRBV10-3	CAISESWGDSYNEQFF
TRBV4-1	CASSQDRSDRSQPQHF
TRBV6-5	CASSYSTSQTIPNEQFF
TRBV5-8	CASSGSLGQPQHF
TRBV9	CASSYSTGSPSYEQYF
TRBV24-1	CATSDLDGAYNEQYF
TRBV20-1	CSAPGQVYTNEQFF
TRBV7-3	CASSLSGPRNEQFF
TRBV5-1	CASSVPTGDTQYF
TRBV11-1	CASSLGRSGTNEQFF
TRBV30	CACQTGQGADYEQYF
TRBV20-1	CSAATGRTPYEQYF
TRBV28	CASSLTTDEQFF
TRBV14	CASSQDLLPGTYYSYEQYF
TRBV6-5	CASGRAGGGTQYF
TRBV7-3	CASSLQGNTDTQYF
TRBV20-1	CSASPSPGLAGDEQYF
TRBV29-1	CSALGQPRRGYTF
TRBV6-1	CAIPRGYNEQFF
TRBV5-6	CASSFQRKQYF
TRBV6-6	CASSWRSGEQYF
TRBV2	CASIRDRGSGANVLTF
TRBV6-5	CASRSRGWDIQYF
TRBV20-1	CSARLGHNSPLHF
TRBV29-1	CSGGENTEAFF
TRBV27	CASSGTGGGEQYF
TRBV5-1	CASSLEILAGGETQYF
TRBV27	CASSRGPAEQYF
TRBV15	CATSNSEHEQFF